This T cell receptor beta chain emerged from a study of regulatory T cells in long-lasting Graves disease (dated by TCRdb to the early 2020s). Describing the broader study: Antithyroid drugs had been taken for less than 3 months by newly diagnosed Graves' disease patients. This study used TCR sequencing and RNA sequencing of peripheral blood to compare persistent Graves' disease patients against newly diagnosed Graves' disease patients. A total of around 35 samples were covered by TCR sequencing, comprising approximately 13 persistent and around 20 newly diagnosed Graves' disease patients. The study was registered as a clinical trial and conducted in China.

Trimming removed 2 bases from V and 0 bases from J; the gene matches leave 6 bases unexplained. Spanning cysteine to phenylalanine, the CDR3 consists of 17 amino acids. The kept DNA is CDR3 alone, 51 bases in frame from the first base. The germline V gene (reference sequence) supplies CDR1 MNHEY and CDR2 SMNVEV. Library preparation employed multiplex PCR. For sequencing, an Illumina HiSeq 4000 was employed. CDR3 regions were amplified by Arm-PCR with iRepertoire HTBI primers to construct TCR beta libraries. Before sequencing, the PCR products underwent gel purification. Per the source publication's procedure: A total of 62 TRBV and under 15 TRBJ segments were identified across samples and were used for gene usage analysis of CDR3 amino acid clonotypes. COPE and FqMerger were used to merge the filtered high-quality paired reads into contigs. BLAST was used to align contigs to IMGT TRBV, TRBD and TRBJ reference genes, and CDR3 was defined according to IMGT. Clonotypes above 0.1% frequency were classified as highly expanded clones. Repertoire diversity was measured by Shannon entropy, and V-J evenness by the Gini coefficient. Public clonotypes were defined as clonotypes shared by more than one individual. TCRdb trimmed public reads at Q25 via fastp, called clones via MiXCR and kept in-frame beta chains. Each record represents a unique CDR3 protein, reported with the most common genes and DNA among its rows. In this record, the V and J calls reflect TCRdb's handling and not the investigators' own analysis. The sample table records 500,000 or so distinct CDR3 sequences; roughly 17% of these occur just once. The ten largest clones add up to over 9% of the sample.

What the study reported, not specific to this receptor: Only the TCR beta chain was sequenced and analyzed. The study examined only peripheral blood because the primary lesion, thyroid tissue, could not be accessed. Persistent disease showed preferential use of TRBV28, TRBJ1-2 and TRBJ2-5, whereas newly diagnosed disease favored TRBV20-1 and TRBJ2-1. Persistent patients shared more public clonotypes among themselves (roughly 2,700) than newly diagnosed patients did (about 970). The small sample size was acknowledged by the authors as a limitation that may reduce accuracy. Lower TCR Shannon entropy and fewer highly expanded clones were observed in persistent Graves' disease patients than in newly diagnosed patients, which suggested clonal expansion.

This clonotype was counted a few times. The specificity of this receptor is unknown. Per-base qualities were not stored, and no clone one base away is much larger. Read against the paper, the sample's time point label means: newly diagnosed GD, antithyroid drugs for less than 3 months. For both TCR sequencing and RNA sequencing, RNA was extracted from PBMCs using TRIzol. The diagnosis of Graves' disease followed American Thyroid Association guidelines. Patients were recruited from an endocrinology department in Xi'an, China. Each patient gave 8.5 to 9.5 milliliters of peripheral blood, collected in an EDTA anticoagulant tube. Ficoll Paque Plus density gradient separation was used to isolate PBMCs, and no additional T cell sorting was done. An Agilent 2100 Bioanalyzer and agarose gel were used to check RNA quality, and a NanoDrop 2000 was used to measure RNA concentration. In addition, the sample was reused for a study of T cells in Graves' hyperthyroidism and ophthalmopathy. Per the second study: Graves' hyperthyroidism was defined as stable when no progression to ophthalmopathy occurred over 18 months of follow-up. The hyperthyroidism patients were between 18 and 65 years old and newly diagnosed, with a disease duration of less than 2 months. Patients with uncontrolled infections, other autoimmune diseases, pregnancy or lactation were excluded. Diagnoses were based on clinical symptoms, serum thyroxine and TRAb, thyroid ultrasound and orbital computed tomography. A first-round RT-PCR of the TCR CDR3 used the HTBI primer set with the Qiagen OneStep RT-PCR kit. Blood samples also contained most of the expanded thyroid clonotypes (frequency above 0.001), which suggests that blood repertoires may reflect thyroid immune responses. In cross-validation, a model built on a 13 V-J signature told ophthalmopathy apart from stable hyperthyroidism with approximately 90% sensitivity and approximately 81% specificity, and in testing the same model reached 80%/75%. In validation, progression to ophthalmopathy was predicted by the model with roughly 69% sensitivity and 72.22% specificity, a median of about 6.4 months before onset. A discovery cohort of about 96 patients, roughly 43 with Graves' ophthalmopathy and approximately 55 with stable Graves' hyperthyroidism, was used to find distinguishing TCR V-J signatures. Whether ophthalmopathy could be predicted prospectively was tested in an independent validation cohort made up of under 20 hyperthyroidism patients plus 17 patients who later progressed to ophthalmopathy. For training and testing, the 100 or so patients in the discovery cohort were randomly divided in a 7:3 ratio. The study also compared thyroid tissue and blood T-cell repertoires from 5 to 7 Graves' hyperthyroidism patients. After blood sampling, hyperthyroidism patients were treated with methimazole at a starting dose of 30 mg daily, and ophthalmopathy patients were treated with high-dose intravenous methylprednisolone. The libraries were constructed in a second round of multiplex PCR and then size-selected and purified. Sequencing of the libraries was done on an Illumina HiSeq2000 using paired-end 100 bp reads. SOAPnuke was used to process the raw data, with reads discarded if the reads contained adapters or uncalled bases, had a mean Phred below 15, or lacked an exact constant-primer or identifier match. COPE v1.2.5 was used to merge high-quality paired reads, and clonotypes were defined as unique nucleotide sequences. MiTCR v1.1 was used to align the clonotypes against IMGT TRBV, TRBD and TRBJ reference segments. Only V-J combinations with frequency above 0.0001, covering about 99% of repertoires, were analysed. A TCS score was defined as the ratio of F50 (clonal expansion) to E x V (chaos), with BLOSUM62-based TCRdist applied between CDR3 peptides within each V-J. Welch's t-statistics and random forest reduced around 520 V-J features to roughly 13, which were used in a naive Bayes classifier (R e1071). No statistical method was used to set the sample size in advance, and investigators knew the group allocation. According to the paper, TCR Vbeta CDR3 sequencing was carried out on over 130 peripheral blood samples, which came from 40 to 45 ophthalmopathy, under 80 hyperthyroidism and roughly 17 progressor patients.

Sequences were derived from peripheral blood mononuclear cells (PBMCs), sampled at new diagnosis, from a patient treated with antithyroid drugs. This chain joins TRBV27 to TRBJ1-2; 10 bases in between match TRBD1. The source is a man aged 40-50 years with Graves disease. Donor details come from another sample of the same person, matched by shared clones. Here is the DNA: TGTGCCAGCAGTTTAAGGCGGACAGGGGGATCTAACTATGGCTACACCTTC. It translates to CASSLRRTGGSNYGYTF.